The next 2 T cell receptor beta chains were all read from a single sample in a study of OX40 agonist ivuxolimab in advanced cancers. The library relied on the immunoSEQ multiplex PCR assay. TCRdb limited this immuneACCESS table to in-frame rearrangements with V and J called. A share of clones is missing; checked studies link under half to unresolved V genes, and the rest is unexplained. The table for this sample lists fewer than 120,000 clones; more than 70% of them were counted only once. The ten biggest clones cover 0.27% of the sample. This specimen consisted of CD4+ or CD8+ T cells sorted from blood, obtained in a trial of the OX40 agonist ivuxolimab. The receptor source for this set is an adult with an advanced solid tumor such as melanoma, head and neck, liver or kidney cancer.

The chain employs TRBV28 and TRBJ1-5, with 7 nucleotides matching TRBD1. Germline CDR1 MDHEN, CDR2 SYDVKM. V lost 6 bases to trimming and J lost 0 bases; unmatched junction nucleotides: 5. The CDR3 loop spans 15 amino acids. CDR3 loop: CASRLDRISNQPQHF. CDR3 in DNA: TGTGCCAGCAGATTGGACAGGATTAGCAATCAGCCCCAGCATTTT.

The genes are TRBV7-9 and TRBJ1-1; D is ambiguous. The germline V and J ends were trimmed by 5 bases and 6 bases, with 10 bases remaining between them. The CDR3 is 12 amino acids. Germline V CDR1 and CDR2: SEHNR, FQNEAQ (reference sequence). CDR3 residues: CASSREVAEAFF. CDR3 in DNA: TGTGCCAGCAGCCGAGAGGTAGCTGAAGCTTTCTTT.